The table lists the clone carrying this TCR beta chain with a few counts. These data belong to a study of molecular identifiers for immune sequencing clone quantification. TCRdb re-derived calls from the PCR reads in MiXCR, one entry per CDR3 protein. The table lists 50,000 to 75,000 distinct CDR3 sequences, around 20% of them singletons, with over 1.1% in the top ten. Sequencing was performed on naive CD8+ T cells from blood, with Jurkat cell RNA spiked in. Sample subset: FACS-sorted CD8+CD4-CCR7+CD45RA+ naive T cells. The TCR originated in a human donor in good health. Some libraries in this study had Jurkat cell RNA spiked in.

In DNA, the CDR3 is TGTGCCAGCAGCTTAGGTGGGGTGAGCTCCTACAATGAGCAGTTCTTC. This gives the protein CASSLGGVSSYNEQFF. The chain has TRBV7-3 and TRBJ2-1; D remains ambiguous. Per the germline V gene, CDR1 is SGHTA and CDR2 is FQGTGA. Trimming stripped 2 bases from V and 0 bases from J, with 11 bases between. The CDR3 extends over 16 amino acids.